This TCR beta chain originates from a study of T cells in Graves' hyperthyroidism and ophthalmopathy. TCR beta CDR3 region amplification was performed from RNA transcripts. The TCR CDR3 first-round RT-PCR relied on the HTBI primer set. MiXCR, applied by TCRdb to the multiplex PCR reads, yields one record per CDR3 protein. Among around 350,000 distinct CDR3 sequences listed, more than 15% were seen once. From germline, CDR1 is SGHRS and CDR2 YFSETQ. The V end lost 0 bases, the J end lost 5 bases, and 12 bases lay between the germline ends. The CDR3 contains 15 residues. The chain recombines TRBV5-1 with TRBJ1-5; D is uncertain. The clonotype comes from a woman aged 18-35 years with Graves' hyperthyroidism that later progressed to Graves' ophthalmopathy. Sequencing used blood. The CDR3 is CASSLEAGRDQPQHF. CDR3 nucleotides: TGCGCCAGCAGCTTGGAAGCCGGTAGGGATCAGCCCCAGCATTTT.